The rows below give T cell receptor beta chains drawn from one sample of a study of control samples from healthy donors and cancer patients. The protocol was immunoSEQ multiplex PCR, while the TCRdb copy is restricted to in-frame clones and leaves out a portion. The data contain 20,000 to 25,000 clones, 83% of them singletons. Source material: PBMCs. The receptors shown here come from a man aged 55-75 years with head and neck cancer. Both conserved end residues are part of each CDR3. The D gene is left open where the match is weak. Clone size is given for some rows only: seen once, a few or many times, or a class if the clone is expanded.

clone size,V gene,D gene,J gene,CDR3 DNA,CDR3 protein
-,TRBV6-6,-,TRBJ2-7,TGTGCCAGCGTAGAGGGGGGGAGTCTCTACGAGCAGTACTTC,CASVEGGSLYEQYF
-,TRBV13,-,TRBJ1-1,TGTGCCAGCAGCTTCGAGGCAGACATGAACACTGAAGCTTTCTTT,CASSFEADMNTEAFF
-,TRBV28,TRBD2,TRBJ2-1,TGTGCCCTCAATTCTGGAAGACTAGCGGGTAATGAGCAGTTCTTC,CALNSGRLAGNEQFF
-,TRBV7-2,TRBD1,TRBJ2-7,TGTGCCAGCAGCTTATGGGACAGGGGCGGGGAGCAGTACTTC,CASSLWDRGGEQYF
-,TRBV5-4,-,TRBJ2-3,TGTGCCAGCAGCTTGGGGCCCTCTTTCGCAGATACGCAGTATTTT,CASSLGPSFADTQYF
few,TRBV9,TRBD1,TRBJ2-2,TGTGCCAGCAGCACTCGGACAGGGGCGAGAACCGGGGAGCTGTTTTTT,CASSTRTGARTGELFF
-,TRBV29-1,TRBD2,TRBJ2-4,TGCAGCGTTGAAGATCTGGCTAGCGGGATCTCCAAAAACATTCAGTACTTC,CSVEDLASGISKNIQYF
-,TRBV30,-,TRBJ1-4,TGTGCCTGGAGTGAGGGCAGGATTAATGAAAAACTGTTTTTT,CAWSEGRINEKLFF
-,TRBV4-3,-,TRBJ1-2,TGCGCCAGCAGCCCCAGCGGATCGGGCCGCTACACCTTC,CASSPSGSGRYTF
-,TRBV4-3,TRBD2,TRBJ2-7,TGCGCCAGCAGCCAAGGGCTGAGCGGGGGTCGGGGCTACGAGCAGTACTTC,CASSQGLSGGRGYEQYF
-,TRBV28,TRBD1,TRBJ2-2,TGTGCCAGCAGATCAGGGGGCAGACCGAACACCGGGGAGCTGTTTTTT,CASRSGGRPNTGELFF
-,TRBV19,TRBD1,TRBJ1-1,TGTGCCAGTATTCTGACAGGGGGGGTCACTGAAGCTTTCTTT,CASILTGGVTEAFF
-,TRBV10-1,-,TRBJ2-7,TGCGCCAGCAGTGAGGATGGGGACTACGAGCAGTACTTC,CASSEDGDYEQYF
-,TRBV6-5,-,TRBJ2-3,TGTGCCAGCAGTTACTCTTCCGAGGGGGGAGATACGCAGTATTTT,CASSYSSEGGDTQYF
-,TRBV24-1,-,TRBJ2-1,TGTGCCACCAGTGTCGGAGGGGCCGGGGAGCAGTTCTTC,CATSVGGAGEQFF
-,TRBV5-6,-,TRBJ2-6,TGTGCCAGCAGCGCGGGACACCTTTACTCTGGGGCCAACGTCCTGACTTTC,CASSAGHLYSGANVLTF
-,TRBV5-4,-,TRBJ1-3,TGTGCCAGCAGCCGGAGAAGCCCCTGGGAAAACACCATATATTTT,CASSRRSPWENTIYF
once,TRBV3-1/TRBV3-2,-,TRBJ1-4,TGTGCCAGCAGCCCTCCGGACAGTAATGAAAAACTGTTTTTT,CASSPPDSNEKLFF
-,TRBV15,-,TRBJ2-2,TGTGCCACCAGCAGAGACCTGTCCGGGGAGCTGTTTTTT,CATSRDLSGELFF
-,TRBV7-6,TRBD2,TRBJ2-3,TGTGCCAGCAGCTCCACCCTGACTAGCGGGGGCACAGATACGCAGTATTTT,CASSSTLTSGGTDTQYF
once,TRBV11-2,-,TRBJ1-3,TGTGCCAGCAGCACAGACACCTCTGGAAACACCATATATTTT,CASSTDTSGNTIYF
-,TRBV5-5,-,TRBJ1-2,TGTGCCAGCAGCTTGACAGGATTCGGGGTCTATGGCTACACCTTC,CASSLTGFGVYGYTF
-,TRBV29-1,-,TRBJ2-7,TGCAGCGTTGACGACACGACCACCTACGAGCAGTACTTC,CSVDDTTTYEQYF
-,TRBV27,-,TRBJ2-1,TGTGCCAGCAGTTTGGAGGGGGTCAATGAGCAGTTCTTC,CASSLEGVNEQFF
-,TRBV2,TRBD2,TRBJ2-7,TGTGCCGGGGCTGTGGCTAGCGGGGGTGGCAAGCAGTACTTC,CAGAVASGGGKQYF
few,TRBV5-1,TRBD1,TRBJ2-7,TGCGCCAGCAGCCCGGGACAGGGGGGCTCCTACGAGCAGTACTTC,CASSPGQGGSYEQYF
-,TRBV5-5,-,TRBJ2-7,TGTGCCAGCAGCTTCCAGGGCTACGAGCAGTACTTC,CASSFQGYEQYF
-,TRBV5-1,TRBD1,TRBJ1-4,TGCGCCAGCAGCTCTTCGGACAGGGAAGATGAAAAACTGTTTTTT,CASSSSDREDEKLFF
-,TRBV7-9,-,TRBJ2-3,TGTGCCAGCAGCTTAGGGTCGGGGGAATCAGATACGCAGTATTTT,CASSLGSGESDTQYF
-,TRBV5-1,-,TRBJ2-3,TGCGCCAGCAGCTTGGGGTTAATGGGGGCAGATACGCAGTATTTT,CASSLGLMGADTQYF
-,TRBV7-5,-,TRBJ1-2,TGTGCCAGAACGACTGGCAGAAACTATGGCTACACCTTC,CARTTGRNYGYTF
-,TRBV4-1,TRBD2,TRBJ2-7,TGCGCCAGCAGCCGTGAGACTAGCGGGAGAAACGAGCAGTACTTC,CASSRETSGRNEQYF
-,TRBV28,TRBD1,TRBJ2-1,TGTGCCAGCAGTTTATGGACGACAGGGGGCAATGAGCAGTTCTTC,CASSLWTTGGNEQFF
-,TRBV6-6,TRBD1,TRBJ1-3,TGTGCCAGCAGTTACTCCGGGACAGGGTTAGATGTCACCATATATTTT,CASSYSGTGLDVTIYF
once,TRBV27,TRBD1,TRBJ2-3,TGTGCCAGCAGTTTACGGGACAGCAGCACAGATACGCAGTATTTT,CASSLRDSSTDTQYF
-,TRBV7-9,-,TRBJ2-2,TGTGCCAGCAGCCCAAGGGGCCTCACCGGGGAGCTGTTTTTT,CASSPRGLTGELFF
-,TRBV7-2,TRBD2,TRBJ2-5,TGTGCCAGCAGCTCTACGGGGACTAGCGGGGTCCAAGAGACCCAGTACTTC,CASSSTGTSGVQETQYF